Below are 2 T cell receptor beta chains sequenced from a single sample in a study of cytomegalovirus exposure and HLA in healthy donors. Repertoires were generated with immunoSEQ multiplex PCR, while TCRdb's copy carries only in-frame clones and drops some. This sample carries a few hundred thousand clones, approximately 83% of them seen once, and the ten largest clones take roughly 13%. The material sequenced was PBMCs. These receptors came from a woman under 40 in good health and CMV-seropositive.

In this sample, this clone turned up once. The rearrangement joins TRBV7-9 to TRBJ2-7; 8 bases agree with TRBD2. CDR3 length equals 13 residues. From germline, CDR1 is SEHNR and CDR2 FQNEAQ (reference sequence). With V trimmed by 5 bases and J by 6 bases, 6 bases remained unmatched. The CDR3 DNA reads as TGTGCCAGCAGCATCGGGAGGGCGTCCGAGCAGTACTTC. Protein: CASSIGRASEQYF.

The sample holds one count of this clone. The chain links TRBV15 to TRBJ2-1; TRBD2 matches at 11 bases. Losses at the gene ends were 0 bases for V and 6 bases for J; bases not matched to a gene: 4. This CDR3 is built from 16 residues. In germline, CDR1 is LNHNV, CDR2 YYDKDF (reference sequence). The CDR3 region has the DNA TGTGCCACCAGCAGAGATGCACTAGCGGGAGTCAATGAGCAGTTCTTC. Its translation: CATSRDALAGVNEQFF.